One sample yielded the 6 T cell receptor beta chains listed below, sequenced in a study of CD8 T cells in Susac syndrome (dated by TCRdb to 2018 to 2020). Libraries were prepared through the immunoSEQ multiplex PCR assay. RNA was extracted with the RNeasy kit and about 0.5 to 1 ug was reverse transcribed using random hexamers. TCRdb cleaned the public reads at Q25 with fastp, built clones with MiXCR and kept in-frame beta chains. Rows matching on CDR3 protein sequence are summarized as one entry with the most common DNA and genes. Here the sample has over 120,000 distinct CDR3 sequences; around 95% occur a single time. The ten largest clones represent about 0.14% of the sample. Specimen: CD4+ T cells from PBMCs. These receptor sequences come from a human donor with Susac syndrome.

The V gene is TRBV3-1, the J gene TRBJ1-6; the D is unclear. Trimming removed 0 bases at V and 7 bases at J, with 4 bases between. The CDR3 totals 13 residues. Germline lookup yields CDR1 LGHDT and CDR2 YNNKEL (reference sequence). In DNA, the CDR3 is TGTGCCAGCAGCCAAGATCAGAATTCACCCCTCCACTTT. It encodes CASSQDQNSPLHF.

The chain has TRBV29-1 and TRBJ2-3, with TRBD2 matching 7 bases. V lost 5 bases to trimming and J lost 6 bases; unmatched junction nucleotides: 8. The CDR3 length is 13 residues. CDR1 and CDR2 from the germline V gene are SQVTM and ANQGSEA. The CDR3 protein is CSVYGEGWDTQYF. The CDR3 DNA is TGCAGCGTTTACGGGGAGGGCTGGGATACGCAGTATTTT.

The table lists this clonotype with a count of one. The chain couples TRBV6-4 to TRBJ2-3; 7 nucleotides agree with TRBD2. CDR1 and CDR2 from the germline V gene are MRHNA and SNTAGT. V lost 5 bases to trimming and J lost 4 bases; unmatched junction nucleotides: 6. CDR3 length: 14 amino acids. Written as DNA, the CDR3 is TGTGCCAGCAGTCCCAGCGGACTAGCAGATACGCAGTATTTT. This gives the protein CASSPSGLADTQYF.

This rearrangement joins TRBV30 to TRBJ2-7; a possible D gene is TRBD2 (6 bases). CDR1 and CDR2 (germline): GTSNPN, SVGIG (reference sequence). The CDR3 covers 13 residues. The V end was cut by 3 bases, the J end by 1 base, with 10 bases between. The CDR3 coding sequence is TGTGCCTGGAGATGGGACTTTTCCTACGAGCAGTACTTC. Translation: CAWRWDFSYEQYF.

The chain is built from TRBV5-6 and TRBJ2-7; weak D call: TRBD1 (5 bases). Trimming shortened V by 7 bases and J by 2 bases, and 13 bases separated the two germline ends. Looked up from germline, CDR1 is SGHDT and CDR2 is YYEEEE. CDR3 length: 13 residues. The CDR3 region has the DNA TGTGCCAGCGAGGCCAGGGTGCCCTACGAGCAGTACTTC. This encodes CASEARVPYEQYF.

CDR3 sequence: CSASPRTGRKSYNEQFF. The CDR3 DNA follows: TGCAGTGCTAGCCCCCGGACAGGGAGAAAATCCTACAATGAGCAGTTCTTC. The J gene is TRBJ2-1, the V gene TRBV20-1; 8 bases agree with TRBD1. V trimming: 3 bases; J trimming: 1 base; junction bases outside the gene matches: 11. CDR1 is DFQATT and CDR2 is SNEGSKA in the germline V gene (reference sequence). CDR3 length: 17 residues.